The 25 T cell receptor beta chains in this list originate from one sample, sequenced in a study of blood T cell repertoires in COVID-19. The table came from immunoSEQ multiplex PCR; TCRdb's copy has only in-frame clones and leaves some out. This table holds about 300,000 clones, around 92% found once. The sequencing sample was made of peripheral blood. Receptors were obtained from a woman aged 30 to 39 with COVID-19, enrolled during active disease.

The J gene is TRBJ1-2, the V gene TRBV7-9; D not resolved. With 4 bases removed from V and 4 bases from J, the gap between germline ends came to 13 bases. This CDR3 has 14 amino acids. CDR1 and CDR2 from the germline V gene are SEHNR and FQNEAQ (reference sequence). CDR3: CASSYRRGIYGYTF. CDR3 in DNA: TGTGCCAGCAGCTATCGGCGGGGTATCTATGGCTACACCTTC.

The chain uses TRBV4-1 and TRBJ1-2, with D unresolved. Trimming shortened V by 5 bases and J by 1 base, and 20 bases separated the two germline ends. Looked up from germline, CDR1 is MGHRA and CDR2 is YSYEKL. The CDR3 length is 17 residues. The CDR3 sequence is CASSGLLEKGDNYGYTF. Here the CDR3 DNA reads TGCGCCAGCAGCGGACTTCTCGAAAAGGGAGATAACTATGGCTACACCTTC.

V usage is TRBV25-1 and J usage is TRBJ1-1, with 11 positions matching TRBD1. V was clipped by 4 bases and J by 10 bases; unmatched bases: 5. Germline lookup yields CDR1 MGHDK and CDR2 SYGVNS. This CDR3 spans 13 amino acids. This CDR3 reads CASSGTGGGGAFF. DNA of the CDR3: TGTGCCAGCAGTGGGACAGGGGGCGGCGGAGCTTTCTTT.

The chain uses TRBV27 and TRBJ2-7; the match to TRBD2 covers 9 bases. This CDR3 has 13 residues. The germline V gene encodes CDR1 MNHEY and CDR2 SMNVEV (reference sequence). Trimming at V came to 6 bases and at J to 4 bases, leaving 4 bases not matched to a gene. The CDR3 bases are TGTGCCAGCAGCAGAGGACTAGCGTACGAGCAGTACGTC. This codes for CASSRGLAYEQYV.

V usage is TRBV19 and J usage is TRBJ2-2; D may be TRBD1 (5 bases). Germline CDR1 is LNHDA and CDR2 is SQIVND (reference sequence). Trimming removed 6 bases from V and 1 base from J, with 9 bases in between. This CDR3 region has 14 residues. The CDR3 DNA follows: TGTGCCAGTAGATTCCAGGGGAACACCGGGGAGCTGTTTTTT. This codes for CASRFQGNTGELFF.

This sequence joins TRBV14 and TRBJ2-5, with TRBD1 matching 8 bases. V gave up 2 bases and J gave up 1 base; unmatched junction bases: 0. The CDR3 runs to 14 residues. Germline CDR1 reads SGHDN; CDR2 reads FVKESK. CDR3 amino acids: CASSQTGGQETQYF. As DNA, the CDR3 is TGTGCCAGCAGCCAAACAGGGGGCCAAGAGACCCAGTACTTC. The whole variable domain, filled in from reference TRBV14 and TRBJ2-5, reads EAGVTQFPSHSVIEKGQTVTLRCDPISGHDNLYWYRRVMGKEIKFLLHFVKESKQDESGMPNNRFLAERTGGTYSTLKVQPAELEDSGVYFCASSQTGGQETQYFGPGTRLLVL.

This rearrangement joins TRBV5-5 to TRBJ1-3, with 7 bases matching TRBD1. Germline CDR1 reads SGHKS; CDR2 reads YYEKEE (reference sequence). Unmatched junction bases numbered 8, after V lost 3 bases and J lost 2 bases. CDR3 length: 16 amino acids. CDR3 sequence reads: CASSWTGWGAGNTIYF. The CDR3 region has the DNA TGTGCCAGCAGCTGGACAGGTTGGGGGGCTGGAAACACCATATATTTT.

The CDR3 region is CASSLEGPRGQETQYF. The CDR3 bases are TGTGCCAGCAGCTTGGAGGGCCCCAGGGGGCAAGAGACCCAGTACTTC. This chain joins TRBV5-5 and TRBJ2-5, with 7 bases fitting TRBD1. Germline CDR1 and CDR2: SGHKS and YYEKEE (reference sequence). V lost 0 bases, J lost 2 bases, and 7 bases stayed unmatched. This CDR3 contains 16 residues.

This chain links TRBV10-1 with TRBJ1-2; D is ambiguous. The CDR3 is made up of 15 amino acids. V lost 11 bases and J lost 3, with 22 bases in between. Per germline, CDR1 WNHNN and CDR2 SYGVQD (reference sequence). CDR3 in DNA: TGCGCCGACTCCCCTCCCTGGGTCTACGACTATGGCTACACCTTC. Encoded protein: CADSPPWVYDYGYTF.

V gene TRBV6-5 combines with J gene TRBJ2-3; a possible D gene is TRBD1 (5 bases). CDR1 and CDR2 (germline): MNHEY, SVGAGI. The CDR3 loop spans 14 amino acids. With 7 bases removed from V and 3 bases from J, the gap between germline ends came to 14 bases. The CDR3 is CASTLWAGTDTQYF. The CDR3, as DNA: TGTGCCAGCACCCTATGGGCAGGGACAGATACGCAGTATTTT.

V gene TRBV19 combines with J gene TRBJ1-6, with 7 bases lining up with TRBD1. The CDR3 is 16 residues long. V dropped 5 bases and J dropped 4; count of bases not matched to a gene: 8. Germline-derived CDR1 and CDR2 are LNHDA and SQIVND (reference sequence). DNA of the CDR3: TGTGCCAGTAGTCCCCCAGGGGGTTCGTATAATTCACCCCTCCACTTT. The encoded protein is CASSPPGGSYNSPLHF.

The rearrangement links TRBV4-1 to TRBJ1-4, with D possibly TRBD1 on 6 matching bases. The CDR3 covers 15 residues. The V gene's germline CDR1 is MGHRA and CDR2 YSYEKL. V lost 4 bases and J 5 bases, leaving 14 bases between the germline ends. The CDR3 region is CASSLLTGGNEKLFF. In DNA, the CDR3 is TGCGCCAGCAGCCTCCTGACAGGTGGAAATGAAAAACTGTTTTTT.

This chain's CDR3 is CASSEAQGRNTEAFF. CDR3 DNA sequence: TGTGCCAGCAGTGAAGCACAGGGGCGGAACACTGAAGCTTTCTTT. The chain recombines TRBV2 with TRBJ1-1; 7 bases map to TRBD1. From germline, CDR1 is SNHLY and CDR2 FYNNEI. The CDR3 covers 15 residues. Trimming removed 0 bases from V and 1 base from J; junction bases left unmatched: 2.

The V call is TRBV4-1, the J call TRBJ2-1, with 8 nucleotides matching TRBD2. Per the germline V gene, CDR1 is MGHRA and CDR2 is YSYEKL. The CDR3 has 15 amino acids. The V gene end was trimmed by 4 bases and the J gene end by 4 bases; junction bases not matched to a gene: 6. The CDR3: CASSLISGEYNEQFF. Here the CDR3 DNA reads TGCGCCAGCAGCCTAATTAGCGGGGAGTACAATGAGCAGTTCTTC.

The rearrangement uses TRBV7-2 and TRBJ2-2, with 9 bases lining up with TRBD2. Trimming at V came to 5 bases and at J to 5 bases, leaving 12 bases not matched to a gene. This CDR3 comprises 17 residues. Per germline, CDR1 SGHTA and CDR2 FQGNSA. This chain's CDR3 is CASSPIAGADVTGELFF. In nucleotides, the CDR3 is TGTGCCAGCAGCCCTATAGCGGGGGCCGATGTAACCGGGGAGCTGTTTTTT.

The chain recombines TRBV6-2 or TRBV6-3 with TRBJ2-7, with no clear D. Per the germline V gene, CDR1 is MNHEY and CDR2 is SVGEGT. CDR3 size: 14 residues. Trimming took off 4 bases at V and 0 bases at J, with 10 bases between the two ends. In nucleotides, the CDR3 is TGTGCCAGCAGTTCCCCGAGCCGCTCCTACGAGCAGTACTTC. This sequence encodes CASSSPSRSYEQYF.

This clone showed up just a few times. CDR3 loop: CASSPPGDTQYF. CDR3 bases: TGTGCCAGCAGCCCCCCGGGGGATACGCAGTATTTT. This chain joins TRBV4-2 and TRBJ2-3; maybe TRBD2 (5 bases). The germline V gene has CDR1 LGHNA and CDR2 YNFKEQ. Trimming took off 4 bases at V and 6 bases at J, with 8 bases between the two ends. This CDR3 has 12 amino acids.

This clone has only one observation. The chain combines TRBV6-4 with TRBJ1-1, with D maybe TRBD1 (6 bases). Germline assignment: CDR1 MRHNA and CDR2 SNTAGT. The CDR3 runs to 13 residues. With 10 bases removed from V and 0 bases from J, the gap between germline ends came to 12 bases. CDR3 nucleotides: TGTGCCACCCGACAGGAGATGAACACTGAAGCTTTCTTT. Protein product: CATRQEMNTEAFF.

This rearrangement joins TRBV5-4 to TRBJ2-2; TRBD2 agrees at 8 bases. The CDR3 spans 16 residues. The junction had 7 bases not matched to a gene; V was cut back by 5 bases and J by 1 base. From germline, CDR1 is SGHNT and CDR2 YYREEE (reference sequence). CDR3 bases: TGTGCCAGCAGGCCCGCCGCGGGGGGGAACACCGGGGAGCTGTTTTTT. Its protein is CASRPAAGGNTGELFF.

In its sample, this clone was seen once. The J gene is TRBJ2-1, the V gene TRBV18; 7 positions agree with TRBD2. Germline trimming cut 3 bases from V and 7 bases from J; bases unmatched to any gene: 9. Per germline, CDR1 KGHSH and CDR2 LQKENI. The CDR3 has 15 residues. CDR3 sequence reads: CASSPRGSTLNEQFF. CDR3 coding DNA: TGTGCCAGCTCACCGCGGGGGTCAACCCTAAATGAGCAGTTCTTC.

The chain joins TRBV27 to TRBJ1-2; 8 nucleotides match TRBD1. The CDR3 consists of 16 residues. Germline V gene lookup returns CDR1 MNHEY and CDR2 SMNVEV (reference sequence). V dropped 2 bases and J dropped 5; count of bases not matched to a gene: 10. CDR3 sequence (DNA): TGTGCCAGCAGTTTAGGGCCCCCCACAGGGGGGTATGGCTACACCTTC. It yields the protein CASSLGPPTGGYGYTF.

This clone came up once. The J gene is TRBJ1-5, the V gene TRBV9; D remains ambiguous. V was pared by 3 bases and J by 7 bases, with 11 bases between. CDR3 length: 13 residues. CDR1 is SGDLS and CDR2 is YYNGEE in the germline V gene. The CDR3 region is CASSGTTGQPQHF. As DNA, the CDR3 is TGTGCCAGCAGCGGGACTACGGGACAGCCCCAGCATTTT. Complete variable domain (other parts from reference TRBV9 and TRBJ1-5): DSGVTQTPKHLITATGQRVTLRCSPRSGDLSVYWYQQSLDQGLQFLIQYYNGEERAKGNILERFSAQQFPDLHSELNLSSLELGDSALYFCASSGTTGQPQHFGDGTRLSIL.

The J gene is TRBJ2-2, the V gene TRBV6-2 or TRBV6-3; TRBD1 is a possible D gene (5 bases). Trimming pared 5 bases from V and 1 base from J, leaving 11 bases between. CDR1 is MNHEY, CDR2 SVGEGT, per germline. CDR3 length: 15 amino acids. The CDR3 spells CASSGDSENTGELFF. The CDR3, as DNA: TGTGCCAGCAGTGGAGACAGCGAGAACACCGGGGAGCTGTTTTTT.

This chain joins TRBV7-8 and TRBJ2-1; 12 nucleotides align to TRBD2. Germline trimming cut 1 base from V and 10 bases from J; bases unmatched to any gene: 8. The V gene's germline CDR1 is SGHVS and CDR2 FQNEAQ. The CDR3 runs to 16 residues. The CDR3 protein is CASSLVTLAGGPEQFF. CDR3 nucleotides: TGTGCCAGCAGCTTAGTAACCCTAGCGGGGGGGCCGGAGCAGTTCTTC. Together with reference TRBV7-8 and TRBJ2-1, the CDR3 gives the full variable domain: GAGVSQSPRYKVAKRGQDVALRCDPISGHVSLFWYQQALGQGPEFLTYFQNEAQLDKSGLPSDRFFAERPEGSVSTLKIQRTQQEDSAVYLCASSLVTLAGGPEQFFGPGTRLTVL.

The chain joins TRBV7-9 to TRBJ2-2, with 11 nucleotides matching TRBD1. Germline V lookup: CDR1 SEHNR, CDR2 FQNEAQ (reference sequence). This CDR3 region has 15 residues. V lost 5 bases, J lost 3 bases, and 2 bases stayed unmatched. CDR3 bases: TGTGCCAGCAGCAGGACAGGGGGCTACACCGGGGAGCTGTTTTTT. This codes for CASSRTGGYTGELFF.